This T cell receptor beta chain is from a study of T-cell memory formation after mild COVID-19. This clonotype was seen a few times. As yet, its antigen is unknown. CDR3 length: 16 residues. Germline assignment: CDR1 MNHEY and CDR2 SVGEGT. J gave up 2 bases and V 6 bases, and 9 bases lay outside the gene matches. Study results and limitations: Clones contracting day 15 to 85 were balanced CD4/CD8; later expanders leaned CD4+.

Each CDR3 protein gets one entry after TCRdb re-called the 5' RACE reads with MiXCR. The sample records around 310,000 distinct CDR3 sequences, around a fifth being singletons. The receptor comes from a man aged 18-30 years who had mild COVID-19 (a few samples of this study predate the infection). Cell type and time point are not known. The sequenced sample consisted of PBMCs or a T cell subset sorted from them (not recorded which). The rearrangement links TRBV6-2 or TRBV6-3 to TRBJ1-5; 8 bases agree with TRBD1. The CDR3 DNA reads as TGTGCCAGCAGCTACCTCAGGGGGCCAGGCAATCAGCCCCAGCATTTT. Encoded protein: CASSYLRGPGNQPQHF.